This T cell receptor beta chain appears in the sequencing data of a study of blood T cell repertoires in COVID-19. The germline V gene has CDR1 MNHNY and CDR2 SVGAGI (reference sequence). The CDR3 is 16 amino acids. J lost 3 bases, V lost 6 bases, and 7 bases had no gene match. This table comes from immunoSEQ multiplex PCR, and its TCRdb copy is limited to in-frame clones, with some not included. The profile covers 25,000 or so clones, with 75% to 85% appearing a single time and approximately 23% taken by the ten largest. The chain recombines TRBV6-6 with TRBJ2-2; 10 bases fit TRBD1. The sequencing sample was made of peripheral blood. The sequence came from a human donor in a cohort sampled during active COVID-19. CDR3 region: CASSYGTGVHTGELFF. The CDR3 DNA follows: TGTGCCAGCAGCTACGGGACAGGGGTTCACACCGGGGAGCTGTTTTTT.